This T cell receptor (beta chain) derives from a study of cytomegalovirus exposure and HLA in healthy donors. Study-level points and caveats: After further analysis at a later stage, roughly 16,000 TCR beta sequences were associated with HLA alleles at 0.05 false discovery rate. Later genetic work tied a missense DCLRE1C variant to beta-chain V and J trimming. Previous analysis showed most TCR beta V segments were productive about 87% or about 30% of the time.

This clone was recorded only once. Its antigen is not known. In the PCR, 60 Vbeta and 13 Jbeta primers were used. The assay was immunoSEQ multiplex PCR, and TCRdb's table has in-frame clones only and misses some. The sample contains 100,000 or so clones, around four fifths of which appear only once. The receptor comes from a man aged 35 to 55 in good health and CMV-seronegative. The sequenced sample consisted of PBMCs.

CDR3: CASSPPPGDVNTEAFF. The CDR3 coding sequence is TGTGCCAGCTCACCACCTCCCGGGGATGTGAACACTGAAGCTTTCTTT. The gene calls are TRBV18 and TRBJ1-1; D not resolved. V was clipped by 0 bases and J by 0 bases, with 11 bases between them. Germline V CDR1 and CDR2: KGHSH, LQKENI. The CDR3 has 16 residues.